This TCR beta chain was documented in a study of response to subunit inactivated influenza vaccine. Using its own MiXCR run on the RT-PCR reads, TCRdb lists one record per CDR3 protein. Here the sample spans 500,000 to 700,000 distinct CDR3 sequences, roughly 25% being singletons. The CDR3 consists of 15 residues. J gave up 3 bases and V 6 bases, and 11 bases lay outside the gene matches. This clonotype was seen a handful of times. This sample also appeared in a second study, on T cells expressing NK-cell markers. This second report adds: With UMIs, 5'RACE template switching was used to make TCR beta cDNA.

Sequenced here: CD4+ T cells sorted from PBMCs, sampled 11 to 12 days after vaccination. J is TRBJ2-7 and V is TRBV12-3 or TRBV12-4; 7 bases are a match to TRBD1. The clonotype originates from a man aged 50 to 60 who received an inactivated influenza vaccine. CDR3 region: CASRGPDRSFYEQYF. In nucleotides, the CDR3 is TGTGCCAGCAGGGGACCGGACAGGAGTTTCTACGAGCAGTACTTC.